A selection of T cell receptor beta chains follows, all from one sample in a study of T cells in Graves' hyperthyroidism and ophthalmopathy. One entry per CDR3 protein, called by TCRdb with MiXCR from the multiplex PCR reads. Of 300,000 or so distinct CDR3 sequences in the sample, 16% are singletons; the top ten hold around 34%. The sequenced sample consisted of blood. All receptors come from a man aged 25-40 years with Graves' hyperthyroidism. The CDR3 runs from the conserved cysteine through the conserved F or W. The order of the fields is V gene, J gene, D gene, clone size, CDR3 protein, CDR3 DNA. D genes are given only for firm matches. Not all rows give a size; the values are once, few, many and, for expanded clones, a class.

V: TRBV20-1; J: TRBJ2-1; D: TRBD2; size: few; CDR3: CSARISGRAYNEQFF; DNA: TGCAGTGCTAGAATAAGCGGGAGAGCTTACAATGAGCAGTTCTTC
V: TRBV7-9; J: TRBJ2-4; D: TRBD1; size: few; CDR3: CASSGPGTENIQYF; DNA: TGTGCCAGCAGCGGTCCCGGGACAGAAAACATTCAGTACTTC
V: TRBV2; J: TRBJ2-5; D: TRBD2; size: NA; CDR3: CASSQARGGAGETQYF; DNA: TGTGCCAGCAGCCAGGCACGGGGGGGCGCGGGTGAGACCCAGTACTTC
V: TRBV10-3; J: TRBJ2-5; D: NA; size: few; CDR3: CAISERYQETQYF; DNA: TGTGCCATCAGTGAGAGGTACCAAGAGACCCAGTACTTC
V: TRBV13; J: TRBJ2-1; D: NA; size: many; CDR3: CASSLTGGADPNEQFF; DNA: TGTGCCAGCAGCTTAACTGGGGGGGCAGACCCTAATGAGCAGTTCTTC
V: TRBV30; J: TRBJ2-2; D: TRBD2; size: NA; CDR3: CAWNGVAGVEGELFF; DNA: TGTGCCTGGAACGGGGTAGCGGGAGTGGAAGGGGAGCTGTTTTTT
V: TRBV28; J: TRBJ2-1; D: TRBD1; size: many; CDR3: CASSWSGTGRNEQFF; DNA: TGTGCCAGCAGTTGGTCTGGGACAGGGAGAAATGAGCAGTTCTTC
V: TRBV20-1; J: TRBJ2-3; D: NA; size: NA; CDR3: CSAREGAGWGDTQYF; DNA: TGCAGTGCTAGAGAAGGGGCGGGATGGGGAGATACGCAGTATTTT
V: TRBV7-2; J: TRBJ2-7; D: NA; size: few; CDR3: CASSHPSETPHEQYF; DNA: TGTGCCAGCAGCCATCCAAGCGAGACCCCCCACGAGCAGTACTTC
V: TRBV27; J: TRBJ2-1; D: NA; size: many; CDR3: CASTPRTGTPIDNEQFF; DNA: TGTGCCAGCACCCCCCGGACGGGGACTCCGATCGACAATGAGCAGTTCTTC
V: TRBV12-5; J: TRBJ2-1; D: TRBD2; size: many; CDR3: CASGLGTSGSYNEQFF; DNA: TGTGCTAGTGGTTTGGGAACTAGCGGGAGCTACAATGAGCAGTTCTTC
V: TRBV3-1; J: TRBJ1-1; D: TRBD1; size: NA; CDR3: CASSPQGARRNTEAFF; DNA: TGTGCCAGCAGCCCACAGGGGGCGCGAAGGAACACTGAAGCTTTCTTT
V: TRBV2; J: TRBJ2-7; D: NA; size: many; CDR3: CASSPESSYEQYF; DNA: TGTGCCAGCAGTCCCGAGAGCTCCTACGAGCAGTACTTC
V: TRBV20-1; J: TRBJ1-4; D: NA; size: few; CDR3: CSAVGQRGEKLFF; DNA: TGCAGTGCTGTCGGACAAAGGGGTGAAAAACTGTTTTTT
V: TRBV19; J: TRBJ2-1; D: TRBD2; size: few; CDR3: CASQGLAGANEQFF; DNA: TGTGCCAGTCAGGGACTAGCGGGAGCCAATGAGCAGTTCTTC
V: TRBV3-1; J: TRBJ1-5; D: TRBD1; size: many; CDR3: CASSLQGADQPQHF; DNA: TGCGCCAGCAGCTTACAGGGGGCCGATCAGCCCCAGCATTTT
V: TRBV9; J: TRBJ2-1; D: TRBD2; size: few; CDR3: CASSVHPGTSGRDNEQFF; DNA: TGTGCCAGCAGCGTACACCCCGGGACTAGCGGGAGGGACAATGAGCAGTTCTTC
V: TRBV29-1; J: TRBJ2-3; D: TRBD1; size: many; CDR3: CSVSGGTTDTQYF; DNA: TGCAGCGTTTCAGGGGGAACCACAGATACGCAGTATTTT
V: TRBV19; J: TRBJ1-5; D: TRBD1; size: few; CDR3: CASSSRTGSSNQPQHF; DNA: TGTGCCAGTAGTTCTCGGACAGGGAGTAGCAATCAGCCCCAGCATTTT
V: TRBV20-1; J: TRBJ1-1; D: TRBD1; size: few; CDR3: CSAQGVTEAFF; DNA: TGCAGTGCCCAGGGGGTCACTGAAGCTTTCTTT
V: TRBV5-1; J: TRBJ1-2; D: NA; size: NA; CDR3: CASKEYGYGYTF; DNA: TGCGCCAGCAAGGAGTATGGGTATGGCTACACCTTC
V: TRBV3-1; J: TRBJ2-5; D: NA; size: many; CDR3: CASSQNTGETQYF; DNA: TGTGCCAGCAGCCAAAATACAGGGGAGACCCAGTACTTC
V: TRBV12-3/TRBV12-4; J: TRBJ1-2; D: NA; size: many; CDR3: CASSRSGGRGYTF; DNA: TGTGCCAGCAGCCGCTCCGGGGGCAGAGGCTACACCTTC
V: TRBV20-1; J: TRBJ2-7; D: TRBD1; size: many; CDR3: CSASHRDRGFYEQYF; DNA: TGCAGTGCTAGTCACCGGGACAGGGGATTCTACGAGCAGTACTTC
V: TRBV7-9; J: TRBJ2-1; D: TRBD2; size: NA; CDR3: CASSLRTSGIGDEQFF; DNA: TGTGCCAGCAGCTTGAGGACTAGCGGGATCGGAGATGAGCAGTTCTTC
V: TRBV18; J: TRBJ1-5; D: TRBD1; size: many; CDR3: CASSTGGFGNQPQHF; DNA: TGTGCCAGCTCAACAGGGGGGTTCGGCAATCAGCCCCAGCATTTT
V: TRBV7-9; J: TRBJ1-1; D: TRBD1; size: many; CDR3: CASSFRDRGWTEAFF; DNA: TGTGCCAGCAGCTTCCGGGACAGGGGATGGACTGAAGCTTTCTTT
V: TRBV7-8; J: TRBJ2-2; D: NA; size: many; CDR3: CASTLEYTGELFF; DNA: TGTGCCAGCACCTTGGAGTACACCGGGGAGCTGTTTTTT
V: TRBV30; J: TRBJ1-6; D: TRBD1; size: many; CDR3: CAWTYRGKDSPLHF; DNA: TGTGCCTGGACCTACAGGGGGAAGGATTCACCCCTCCACTTT
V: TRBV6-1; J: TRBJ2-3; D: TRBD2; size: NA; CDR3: CASTRAAGGDTQYF; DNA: TGTGCCAGCACAAGAGCAGCGGGAGGAGATACGCAGTATTTT
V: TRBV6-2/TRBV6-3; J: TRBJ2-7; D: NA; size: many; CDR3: CASRTDRQRLYEQYF; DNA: TGTGCCAGCAGGACAGACCGACAGAGGCTATACGAGCAGTACTTC
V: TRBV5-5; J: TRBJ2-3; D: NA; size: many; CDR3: CASSPFRAPEDTQYF; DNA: TGTGCCAGCAGCCCATTCAGGGCCCCCGAGGATACGCAGTATTTT
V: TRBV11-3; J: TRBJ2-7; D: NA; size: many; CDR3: CASSLRRGRYEQYF; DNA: TGTGCCAGCAGCTTAAGGCGGGGGCGCTACGAGCAGTACTTC
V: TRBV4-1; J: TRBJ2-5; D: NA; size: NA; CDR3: CASSPLGDLGRETQYF; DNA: TGCGCCAGCAGCCCGCTCGGGGACTTGGGGCGGGAGACCCAGTACTTC
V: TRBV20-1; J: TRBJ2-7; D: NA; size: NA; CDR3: CSARDHVAGGPYEQYF; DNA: TGCAGTGCTAGGGACCACGTAGCCGGGGGGCCCTACGAGCAGTACTTC
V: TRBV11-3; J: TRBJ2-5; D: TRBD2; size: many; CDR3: CASSRRAGVRETQYF; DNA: TGTGCCAGCAGTCGCCGCGCGGGAGTGCGAGAGACCCAGTACTTC
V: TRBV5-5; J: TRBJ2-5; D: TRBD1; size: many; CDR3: CASSLAGQGQETQYF; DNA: TGTGCCAGCAGCTTGGCGGGACAGGGCCAAGAGACCCAGTACTTC
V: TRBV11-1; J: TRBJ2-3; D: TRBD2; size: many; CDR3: CASSFGTGGYTDTQYF; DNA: TGTGCCAGCAGCTTTGGAACGGGGGGATACACAGATACGCAGTATTTT
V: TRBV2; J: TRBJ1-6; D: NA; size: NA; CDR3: CASIRANSPLHF; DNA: TGTGCCAGCATCCGGGCTAATTCACCCCTCCACTTT
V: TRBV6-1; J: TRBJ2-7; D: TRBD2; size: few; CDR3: CASSTHLAGGSYEQYF; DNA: TGTGCCAGCAGTACCCATCTAGCGGGAGGCTCCTACGAGCAGTACTTC
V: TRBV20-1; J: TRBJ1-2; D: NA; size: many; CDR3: CSAREPGDYGYTF; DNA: TGCAGTGCTAGAGAACCAGGGGATTACGGCTACACCTTC
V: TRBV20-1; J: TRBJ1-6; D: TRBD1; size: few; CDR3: CSAREGGRGNSPLHF; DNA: TGCAGTGCTAGAGAAGGGGGCCGGGGGAATTCACCCCTCCACTTT
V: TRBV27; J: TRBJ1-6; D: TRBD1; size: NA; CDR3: CASSLSGTGGSPLHF; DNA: TGTGCCAGCAGTTTATCGGGGACAGGGGGTTCACCCCTCCACTTT
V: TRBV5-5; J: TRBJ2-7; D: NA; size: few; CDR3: CASSPGFYEQYF; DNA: TGTGCCAGCAGCCCCGGCTTCTACGAGCAGTACTTC
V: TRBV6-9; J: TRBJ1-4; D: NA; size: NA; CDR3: CASRLQLPNEKLFF; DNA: TGTGCCAGCAGATTACAGCTACCGAATGAAAAACTGTTTTTT
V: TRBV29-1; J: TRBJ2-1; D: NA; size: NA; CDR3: CSVEGGRFGGTPYNEQFF; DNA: TGCAGCGTTGAAGGGGGCCGATTCGGCGGGACCCCCTACAATGAGCAGTTCTTC
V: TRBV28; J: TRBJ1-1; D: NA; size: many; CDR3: CASSLNRNLGTEAFF; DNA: TGTGCCAGCAGTTTGAACAGGAATTTAGGCACTGAAGCTTTCTTT
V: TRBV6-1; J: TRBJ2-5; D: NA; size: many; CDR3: CASKLAGGETQYF; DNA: TGTGCCAGCAAGTTGGCAGGTGGCGAGACCCAGTACTTC
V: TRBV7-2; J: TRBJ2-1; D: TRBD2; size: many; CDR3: CATAPWTSHNEQFF; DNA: TGTGCCACAGCGCCATGGACTAGCCACAATGAGCAGTTCTTC
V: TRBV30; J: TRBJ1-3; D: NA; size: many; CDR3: CAWKGYRNTIYF; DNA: TGTGCCTGGAAGGGTTATAGAAACACCATATATTTT
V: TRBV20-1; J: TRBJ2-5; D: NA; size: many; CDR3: CSGLAPRVQETQYF; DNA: TGCAGTGGTTTAGCGCCGAGGGTCCAAGAGACCCAGTACTTC
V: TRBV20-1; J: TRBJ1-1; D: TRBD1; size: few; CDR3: CSAESADRGFLTEAFF; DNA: TGCAGTGCTGAAAGTGCGGACAGGGGTTTTTTGACTGAAGCTTTCTTT
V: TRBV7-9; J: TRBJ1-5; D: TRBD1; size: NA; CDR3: CVSSVGVTGKPQHF; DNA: TGTGTCAGCAGCGTAGGGGTGACAGGGAAGCCCCAGCATTTT
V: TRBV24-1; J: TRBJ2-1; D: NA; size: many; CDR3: CATSDPGGSGNEQFF; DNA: TGTGCCACCAGTGATCCGGGCGGGTCGGGCAATGAGCAGTTCTTC
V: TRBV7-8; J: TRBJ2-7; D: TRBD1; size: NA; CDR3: CASSQGLPRTGNEQYF; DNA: TGTGCCAGCAGCCAAGGGTTGCCGAGGACAGGGAACGAGCAGTACTTC
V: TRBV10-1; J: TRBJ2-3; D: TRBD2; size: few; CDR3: CASSDQTSGSLDTQYF; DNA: TGCGCCAGCAGTGATCAGACTAGCGGGAGTCTTGATACGCAGTATTTT